This T cell receptor beta chain comes out of a study of shared clonotypes between healthy human individuals. Overall study results and limits: The authors expected sequencing depth to affect clonotype sharing among donors.

Assay execution proceeded at the deep level. Data came from immunoSEQ multiplex PCR; TCRdb stores just in-frame clones and leaves some out. The table includes fewer than 600,000 clones, around three quarters detected once. Donors were healthy HIV-negative adults without recent acute infections or vaccinations. Caucasian adults living in Nashville, Tennessee, provided all samples. Germline-derived CDR1 and CDR2 are SGHNT and YYREEE (reference sequence). Trimming removed 7 bases from V and 0 bases from J, with 20 bases in between. This CDR3 region has 17 residues. A word on this clone: The antigen remains undetermined.

Sequenced sample: PBMCs. This TCR was recovered from a middle-aged woman in good health. Some clones in this sample may be carry-over from other donors' samples. V gene TRBV5-4 combines with J gene TRBJ2-1; tentatively, D is TRBD1 (6 bases). The DNA of the CDR3 is TGTGCCAGCCGAGTCTCTGGGGGCCGGAGCTCCTACAATGAGCAGTTCTTC. This translates into CASRVSGGRSSYNEQFF. The variable domain in full, with the rest retrieved from reference TRBV5-4 and TRBJ2-1, is ETGVTQSPTHLIKTRGQQVTLRCSSQSGHNTVSWYQQALGQGPQFIFQYYREEENGRGNFPPRFSGLQFPNYSSELNVNALELDDSALYLCASRVSGGRSSYNEQFFGPGTRLTVL.